Listed here are 15 T cell receptor beta chains from one sample, sequenced in a study of blood T cell repertoires in COVID-19. The method was immunoSEQ multiplex PCR; TCRdb's version includes in-frame clones alone and lacks a portion of them. The profile shows around 130,000 clones, 70% to 90% of them singletons. The sample comprised PBMCs or T cells enriched from blood (not recorded which). All receptors come from a woman between 50 and 59 years old who had recovered from COVID-19.

The CDR3 nucleotides are TGTGCCAGCAGCAACCGGGACAGGCTCGGGGGCTACACCTTC. Translation: CASSNRDRLGGYTF. The rearrangement joins TRBV5-5 to TRBJ1-2; 8 bases are shared with TRBD1. CDR1 and CDR2 from the germline V gene are SGHKS and YYEKEE (reference sequence). The CDR3 is 14 amino acids. V gave up 4 bases and J gave up 8 bases; unmatched junction bases: 10.

The chain links TRBV5-1 to TRBJ1-5, with TRBD1 identical over 7 bases. With 2 bases clipped from V and 3 bases from J, the junction kept 8 bases outside the gene matches. CDR1 is SGHRS, CDR2 YFSETQ, per germline. The length of the CDR3 is 16 residues. Here the CDR3 reads CASSFLPGQNNQPQHF. CDR3 in DNA: TGCGCCAGCAGCTTCCTACCGGGACAGAACAATCAGCCCCAGCATTTT.

The rearrangement links TRBV27 to TRBJ1-2; unclear D gene. The V end was cut by 6 bases, the J end by 0 bases, with 14 bases between. The germline V gene encodes CDR1 MNHEY and CDR2 SMNVEV (reference sequence). The length of the CDR3 is 15 residues. CDR3 loop: CASRTGMRSNYGYTF. The CDR3 DNA is TGTGCCAGCAGGACCGGGATGCGATCTAACTATGGCTACACCTTC.

The genes are TRBV6-5 and TRBJ2-5; D is possibly TRBD2 (5 bases). Germline V gene lookup returns CDR1 MNHEY and CDR2 SVGAGI. CDR3 size: 13 residues. V gave up 6 bases and J gave up 5 bases, with 13 bases separating them. CDR3 loop: CASSRPGRETQYF. CDR3 in DNA: TGTGCCAGCAGCCGTCCGGGAAGGGAGACCCAGTACTTC.

This clone was picked up a small number of times. This sequence joins TRBV6-5 and TRBJ2-2; 8 bases map to TRBD1. The CDR3 extends over 16 amino acids. Germline V gives CDR1 MNHEY, CDR2 SVGAGI. V trimming: 4 bases; J trimming: 1 base; junction bases outside the gene matches: 5. The CDR3 is CASSFTGTGNTGELFF. The CDR3, as DNA: TGTGCCAGCAGTTTCACCGGGACAGGGAACACCGGGGAGCTGTTTTTT.

The table lists this clone with a count of one. The chain uses TRBV2 and TRBJ1-2; D might be TRBD1 (5 bases). The germline CDR1 and CDR2 sequences are SNHLY and FYNNEI. V dropped 8 bases and J dropped 7 bases, with 11 bases sitting between them. The CDR3 is 11 amino acids. The CDR3, as DNA: TGTGCCAGCGGGCAGGGAGGTGGCTACACCTTC. It specifies CASGQGGGYTF.

V and J are TRBV11-1 and TRBJ2-7; D may be TRBD2 (5 bases). Trimming took off 5 bases at V and 0 bases at J, with 14 bases between the two ends. This CDR3 has 15 residues. CDR1 and CDR2 (germline): SGHAT, FQDESV (reference sequence). CDR3 residues: CASSRTDVTSYEQYF. The CDR3 coding sequence is TGTGCCAGCAGCCGGACTGACGTGACCTCCTACGAGCAGTACTTC.

V and J are TRBV24-1 and TRBJ2-3; perhaps TRBD1 as D (6 bases). This CDR3 is built from 14 residues. CDR1 and CDR2 from the germline V gene are KGHDR and SFDVKD. The V and J ends lost 4 bases and 5 bases respectively, with 12 bases between them. CDR3 nucleotide sequence: TGTGCCACCAGTGAGGGGACACGTAAAGATACGCAGTATTTT. The encoded protein is CATSEGTRKDTQYF.

The rearrangement uses TRBV6-2 or TRBV6-3 and TRBJ2-1, with a tentative D call TRBD2 (6 bases). The CDR3 extends over 16 amino acids. Germline V gene data show CDR1 as MNHEY and CDR2 as SVGEGT. V dropped 0 bases and J dropped 0 bases, with 9 bases sitting between them. The CDR3 protein is CASSYSRDYSYNEQFF. The DNA for the CDR3 is TGTGCCAGCAGTTACTCGCGGGATTACTCCTACAATGAGCAGTTCTTC.

This clone has a single count. V and J are TRBV11-3 and TRBJ2-1, with D tentatively TRBD2 (5 bases). The germline CDR1 and CDR2 sequences are SGHNT and YENEEA. The CDR3 extends over 15 amino acids. V lost 2 bases to trimming and J lost 7 bases, with 15 bases between them. The CDR3 coding sequence is TGTGCCAGCAGCTTACGAGAGCGACCGGGGAATGAGCAGTTCTTC. Its translation: CASSLRERPGNEQFF.

This chain joins TRBV6-6 and TRBJ1-3; D ambiguous. CDR1 MNHNY and CDR2 SVGAGI come from the germline V gene (reference sequence). V was trimmed by 2 bases and J by 6 bases, leaving 8 bases between them. The length of the CDR3 is 13 residues. CDR3 sequence reads: CASSYGPENTIYF. The CDR3 coding sequence is TGTGCCAGCAGTTACGGGCCGGAAAACACCATATATTTT.

The chain has TRBV21-1 and TRBJ2-1; the table gives TRBD2 as D, unverified against the DNA. TRBV21-1 is a listed pseudogene. The CDR3 loop spans 21 amino acids. DNA for the CDR3: TGTGCCAGCAGCAAAGTAAATCCGGGACTAGCGGGGGCGACCATATACAATGAGCAGTTCTTC. Amino acid sequence: CASSKVNPGLAGATIYNEQFF.

The chain has TRBV29-1 and TRBJ2-7, with D unclear. CDR3 length: 12 residues. V shed 1 base and J shed 7 bases, with 11 bases lying between them. From germline, CDR1 is SQVTM and CDR2 ANQGSEA. The CDR3: CSVEGAGHEQYF. CDR3 DNA: TGCAGCGTTGAAGGGGCTGGGCATGAGCAGTACTTC.

J is TRBJ1-4 and V is TRBV19, with 11 bases identical to TRBD1. After removal of 3 bases from V and 8 bases from J, the junction contained 5 bases not matched to a gene. Germline assignment: CDR1 LNHDA and CDR2 SQIVND (reference sequence). The CDR3 is 15 residues long. The CDR3 region is CASSMPGQGEEKLFF. The CDR3 region has the DNA TGTGCCAGTAGTATGCCGGGACAGGGGGAGGAAAAACTGTTTTTT. Full variable domain (missing parts from reference TRBV19 and TRBJ1-4): DGGITQSPKYLFRKEGQNVTLSCEQNLNHDAMYWYRQDPGQGLRLIYYSQIVNDFQKGDIAEGYSVSREKKESFPLTVTSAQKNPTAFYLCASSMPGQGEEKLFFGSGTQLSVL.

This chain connects TRBV10-1 to TRBJ2-3; 11 bases match TRBD2. The germline gives CDR1 WNHNN, CDR2 SYGVQD (reference sequence). Trimming removed 0 bases from V and 4 bases from J; junction bases left unmatched: 3. The CDR3 is made up of 16 amino acids. CDR3 in amino acids: CASSESLAGGPDTQYF. The CDR3 DNA reads TGCGCCAGCAGTGAGTCTTTAGCGGGGGGGCCAGATACGCAGTATTTT.